A selection of T cell receptor beta chains follows, all from one sample in a study of control samples from healthy donors and cancer patients. Produced via immunoSEQ multiplex PCR; TCRdb's table is partial and in-frame only. Of some 140,000 clones in the sample, 80% to 95% were seen once. The source material was blood. The source is a man younger than 45 in good health. The CDR3 runs from the conserved cysteine through the conserved F or W. Fields, in order: J gene, V gene, D gene, clone size, CDR3 protein, CDR3 DNA. D genes are given only for firm matches. Some rows have no size entry. The others give once, few or many, or a class for an expanded clone.

TRBJ1-6	TRBV4-2	NA	NA	CASSQDLPGASSPLHF	TGTGCCAGCAGCCAAGATCTTCCAGGGGCAAGTTCACCCCTCCACTTT
TRBJ2-7	TRBV11-3	TRBD2	NA	CASSPGSGNFYEQYF	TGTGCCAGCAGCCCCGGTAGCGGGAACTTCTACGAGCAGTACTTC
TRBJ2-1	TRBV6-5	TRBD2	NA	CASSPTSGRGNEQFF	TGTGCCAGCAGTCCTACTAGCGGGAGAGGAAATGAGCAGTTCTTC
TRBJ1-1	TRBV27	NA	NA	CASSFRSVTSEAFF	TGTGCCAGCAGTTTTCGGAGCGTTACAAGTGAAGCTTTCTTT
TRBJ2-6	TRBV7-3	NA	once	CASSLMRLGSGANVLTF	TGTGCCAGCAGCTTAATGAGACTAGGGTCTGGGGCCAACGTCCTGACTTTC
TRBJ1-1	TRBV7-9	NA	NA	CASSFDQNTEAFF	TGTGCCAGCAGCTTTGACCAGAACACTGAAGCTTTCTTT
TRBJ2-7	TRBV4-2	TRBD2	NA	CASSQVLAGSYEQYF	TGTGCCAGCAGCCAAGTACTAGCGGGATCCTACGAGCAGTACTTC
TRBJ2-1	TRBV27	NA	NA	CASSLFIGGRNDEQFF	TGTGCCAGCAGTTTGTTCATCGGGGGTAGGAACGATGAGCAGTTCTTC
TRBJ1-5	TRBV6-1	NA	NA	CASSEFLRQPQHF	TGTGCCAGCAGTGAATTCCTTCGTCAGCCCCAGCATTTT
TRBJ2-2	TRBV19	TRBD2	NA	CASSTGRGSLFAGELFF	TGTGCCAGTAGTACAGGGAGGGGCTCTCTTTTCGCCGGGGAGCTGTTTTTT
TRBJ1-2	TRBV5-5	NA	few	CASSYRDGRGYTF	TGTGCCAGCAGCTACAGGGATGGTCGCGGCTACACCTTC
TRBJ1-1	TRBV3-1/TRBV3-2	NA	NA	CASSPRDRMNTEAFF	TGTGCCAGCAGCCCACGGGACCGAATGAACACTGAAGCTTTCTTT
TRBJ1-2	TRBV24-1	NA	NA	CATFHVNYGYTF	TGTGCCACCTTCCACGTTAACTATGGCTACACCTTC
TRBJ1-4	TRBV4-1	TRBD1	NA	CASSRGGSGEKLFF	TGCGCCAGCAGCCGAGGGGGCTCTGGGGAAAAACTGTTTTTT
TRBJ1-5	TRBV11-2	NA	NA	CASSLDGGSSNQLQHF	TGTGCCAGCAGCTTAGATGGGGGGTCCTCTAATCAGCTCCAGCATTTT
TRBJ1-5	TRBV19	NA	once	CASSFAGLNQPQHF	TGTGCCAGTAGTTTCGCAGGGCTTAATCAGCCCCAGCATTTT
TRBJ2-3	TRBV6-4	TRBD1	few	CASSDSGQGADTQYF	TGTGCCAGCAGTGACTCGGGGCAGGGGGCAGATACGCAGTATTTT
TRBJ2-7	TRBV11-3	TRBD2	NA	CASSRRAGDHEQYF	TGTGCCAGCAGCCGTCGAGCGGGAGACCACGAGCAGTACTTC
TRBJ2-3	TRBV10-1	NA	NA	CASSVRGTDTQYF	TGCGCCAGCAGTGTCAGGGGCACAGATACGCAGTATTTT
TRBJ2-1	TRBV6-2/TRBV6-3	NA	NA	CASSYSSQGSYNEQFF	TGTGCCAGCAGTTACTCGAGTCAGGGCTCCTACAATGAGCAGTTCTTC
TRBJ1-1	TRBV6-4	NA	many	CASSETSTNTEAFF	TGTGCCAGCAGTGAAACTTCAACTAACACTGAAGCTTTCTTT
TRBJ1-3	TRBV24-1	NA	NA	CATSASDLSGNTIYF	TGTGCCACCAGTGCTTCAGATCTCTCTGGAAACACCATATATTTT
TRBJ2-7	TRBV24-1	NA	NA	CATTPTSYEQYF	TGTGCCACCACGCCCACCTCCTACGAGCAGTACTTC
TRBJ1-1	TRBV28	NA	NA	CASSLLADEAFF	TGTGCCAGCAGTTTATTAGCCGATGAAGCTTTCTTT
TRBJ2-2	TRBV12-5	NA	NA	CASGFVISPATGELFF	TGTGCTAGTGGTTTCGTAATCAGCCCCGCCACCGGGGAGCTGTTTTTT
TRBJ1-1	TRBV6-4	NA	NA	CASSVRANPNTEAFF	TGTGCCAGCAGTGTTAGGGCCAACCCGAACACTGAAGCTTTCTTT
TRBJ1-2	TRBV7-9	NA	once	CASSLGADRGNYGYTF	TGTGCCAGCAGCTTAGGGGCCGACAGAGGAAACTATGGCTACACCTTC
TRBJ2-7	TRBV19	NA	NA	CASSARHPSYEQYF	TGTGCCAGTAGTGCCCGACACCCCTCCTACGAGCAGTACTTC
TRBJ2-1	TRBV27	NA	NA	CASSYPPSYNEQFF	TGTGCCAGCAGTTATCCCCCCTCCTACAATGAGCAGTTCTTC
TRBJ1-1	TRBV12-3/TRBV12-4	NA	once	CASWKTRGTEAFF	TGTGCCAGCTGGAAGACCCGGGGCACTGAAGCTTTCTTT
TRBJ2-3	TRBV7-2	TRBD2	NA	CASSFSGGADTQYF	TGTGCCAGCAGCTTTTCGGGAGGAGCAGATACGCAGTATTTT
TRBJ2-1	TRBV4-3	NA	NA	CASSQDGENYNEQFF	TGCGCCAGCAGCCAAGATGGTGAGAACTACAATGAGCAGTTCTTC
TRBJ1-4	TRBV19	NA	NA	CASSFISGATNEKLFF	TGTGCCAGTAGTTTCATTTCGGGTGCAACTAATGAAAAACTGTTTTTT
TRBJ2-7	TRBV27	NA	NA	CASTSIGENSYEQYF	TGTGCCAGCACCTCTATTGGGGAAAACTCCTACGAGCAGTACTTC
TRBJ2-3	TRBV11-3	NA	NA	CASSLGSRVGPDTQYF	TGTGCCAGCAGCTTAGGGTCTCGGGTTGGGCCAGATACGCAGTATTTT
TRBJ2-6	TRBV7-8	NA	NA	CASSLEVGSGANVLTF	TGTGCCAGCAGCCTTGAAGTAGGCTCTGGGGCCAACGTCCTGACTTTC
TRBJ2-3	TRBV30	NA	NA	CAWTAAPHTQYF	TGTGCCTGGACGGCCGCTCCACATACGCAGTATTTT
TRBJ1-6	TRBV6-5	NA	NA	CASSNPGQNSPLHF	TGTGCCAGCAGTAATCCGGGACAAAATTCACCCCTCCACTTT
TRBJ1-1	TRBV19	NA	NA	CASSQGRGTEAFF	TGTGCCAGTAGTCAAGGACGGGGGACTGAAGCTTTCTTT
TRBJ1-2	TRBV15	NA	NA	CATSRDRGVRVYGYTF	TGTGCCACCAGCAGAGATCGGGGGGTGCGAGTCTATGGCTACACCTTC
TRBJ1-6	TRBV5-5	NA	few	CASSPHRVKGSPLHF	TGTGCCAGCAGCCCCCACAGGGTGAAAGGTTCACCCCTCCACTTT
TRBJ2-1	TRBV28	NA	NA	CASSHPGSYNEQFF	TGTGCCAGCAGCCACCCAGGGTCCTACAATGAGCAGTTCTTC